This TCR beta chain was documented in a study of blood T cell repertoires in COVID-19. About the research overall: Acute and convalescent COVID-19 specimens originated in the United States, Italy and Spain. From T cells, B-cell-depleted T cells, or PBMCs came the material, which was cDNA or gDNA.

The method was immunoSEQ multiplex PCR; TCRdb's version includes in-frame clones alone and lacks a portion of them. Among about 64,000 clones, approximately 90% were seen once, and the ten largest hold approximately 3%. This clonotype was obtained from a man in his forties or fifties with active COVID-19. What was sequenced was peripheral blood.

CDR3 sequence: CASSFPTSGRRGEQFF. CDR3 in DNA: TGTGCCAGCAGCTTTCCGACTAGCGGGAGGAGAGGTGAGCAGTTCTTC. The J gene is TRBJ2-1, the V gene TRBV5-6; 13 bases are a match to TRBD2. The ends lost 2 bases at V and 9 bases at J; junction bases unmatched: 8. CDR3 size: 16 residues. Germline-derived CDR1 and CDR2 are SGHDT and YYEEEE.